Each of the 2 T cell receptor beta chains below was sequenced from the same sample in a study of blood T cell repertoires in COVID-19. Measured with immunoSEQ multiplex PCR; TCRdb has only the in-frame clones, and not every one. The sample holds under 150,000 clones, 80% seen once. Material for sequencing was peripheral blood. The receptors here all came from a human donor in a cohort sampled during active COVID-19.

The chain couples TRBV7-9 to TRBJ1-3; the D gene is possibly TRBD1 (5 bases). V was shortened by 5 bases and J by 2 bases, with 7 bases between the two germline ends. CDR3 length: 13 residues. The germline V gene encodes CDR1 SEHNR and CDR2 FQNEAQ (reference sequence). The CDR3: CASSKTAGNTIYF. In DNA, the CDR3 is TGTGCCAGCAGCAAGACAGCTGGAAACACCATATATTTT.

The chain links TRBV6-4 to TRBJ2-2, with 7 nucleotides matching TRBD1. The ends lost 8 bases at V and 1 base at J; junction bases unmatched: 4. Germline V gives CDR1 MRHNA, CDR2 SNTAGT. The CDR3 spans 14 residues. CDR3 bases: TGTGCCAGCCAGGGACAGAGGAACACCGGGGAGCTGTTTTTT. This codes for CASQGQRNTGELFF.